The 26 T cell receptor beta chains below all came from one sample that was sequenced in a study of T cell changes during pregnancy in multiple sclerosis. Libraries were prepared by immunoSEQ multiplex PCR; TCRdb keeps only in-frame clonotypes and omits some of them. The sample has approximately 60,000 clones, 92% seen once. Specimen: peripheral blood, collected in the second trimester of pregnancy. The receptors were sampled from a female donor in good health, enrolled as a control in a pregnancy study.

V gene TRBV6-6 combines with J gene TRBJ1-1, with 7 bases fitting TRBD1. Germline loops: CDR1 MNHNY, CDR2 SVGAGI (reference sequence). The CDR3 length is 15 residues. Losses at the gene ends were 5 bases for V and 0 bases for J; bases not matched to a gene: 6. The DNA of the CDR3 is TGTGCCAGCAGTAATCCGGGACAGATGAACACTGAAGCTTTCTTT. It translates to CASSNPGQMNTEAFF.

DNA of the CDR3: TGTGCCAGCAGCCTCGGGACAGTTCGCGATCAGCCCCAGCATTTT. Translated: CASSLGTVRDQPQHF. The chain carries TRBV5-8 and TRBJ1-5; the match to TRBD1 covers 7 bases. Germline CDR1 is SGHTS and CDR2 is YDEGEE. The CDR3 sequence is 15 residues long. J gave up 5 bases and V 4 bases, and 9 bases lay outside the gene matches.

This chain links TRBV7-3 with TRBJ2-1; D perhaps matches TRBD2 (7 bases). The V end lost 2 bases, the J end lost 4 bases, and 18 bases lay between the germline ends. The CDR3 loop spans 17 amino acids. CDR1 is SGHTA and CDR2 is FQGTGA in the germline V gene. The CDR3 is CASSLEHLADRYNEQFF. The CDR3 DNA sequence: TGTGCCAGCAGCTTAGAACACCTAGCGGACAGATACAATGAGCAGTTCTTC.

The V call is TRBV7-2, the J call TRBJ1-2; D call uncertain. The length of the CDR3 is 13 residues. With 1 base removed from V and 3 bases from J, the gap between germline ends came to 6 bases. The germline gives CDR1 SGHTA, CDR2 FQGNSA. This CDR3 is CASSLVSYYGYTF. The DNA for the CDR3 is TGTGCCAGCAGCTTAGTTAGCTACTATGGCTACACCTTC.

The V and J genes are TRBV19 and TRBJ1-4; D gene uncertain. The germline V gene has CDR1 LNHDA and CDR2 SQIVND (reference sequence). Deletions cut 4 bases from V and 0 bases from J, with 6 bases between. The CDR3 sequence is 14 residues long. The CDR3 DNA reads as TGTGCCAGTAGTACGAGATCAACTAATGAAAAACTGTTTTTT. Residues: CASSTRSTNEKLFF.

The chain has TRBV5-6 and TRBJ1-5; D might be TRBD1 (5 bases). V dropped 0 bases and J dropped 7 bases, with 11 bases sitting between them. The CDR3 is made up of 14 amino acids. Germline CDR1 is SGHDT and CDR2 is YYEEEE. In nucleotides, the CDR3 is TGTGCCAGCAGCTTGGGGAGGGGAGAGCAGCCCCAGCATTTT. Translating gives CASSLGRGEQPQHF.

This rearrangement joins TRBV5-1 to TRBJ2-2, with 7 bases aligning to TRBD1. Germline V CDR1 and CDR2: SGHRS, YFSETQ. The CDR3 totals 14 residues. After removal of 5 bases from V and 4 bases from J, the junction contained 5 bases not matched to a gene. The CDR3 protein is CASSNGQATGELFF. The CDR3, as DNA: TGCGCCAGCAGTAATGGACAGGCCACCGGGGAGCTGTTTTTT.

The count of this clone is one. V usage is TRBV7-2 and J usage is TRBJ1-5; D remains unclear. The CDR3 consists of 13 residues. Germline V gene data show CDR1 as SGHTA and CDR2 as FQGNSA. V was shortened by 3 bases and J by 5 bases, with 8 bases between the two germline ends. The CDR3 region is CASSFLEDQPQHF. The CDR3 coding sequence is TGTGCCAGCAGCTTTTTAGAGGATCAGCCCCAGCATTTT.

The chain employs TRBV27 and TRBJ2-6; D is unclear. There are 14 residues in the CDR3. Trimming took 2 bases from V and 3 from J, leaving 5 bases between them. Germline V lookup: CDR1 MNHEY, CDR2 SMNVEV (reference sequence). The CDR3 region has the DNA TGTGCCAGCAGTTTAAGAGATGGGGCCAACGTCCTGACTTTC. Translating it yields CASSLRDGANVLTF.

This clone was recorded once. The V gene is TRBV18, the J gene TRBJ1-1; no reliable D call. Germline lookup yields CDR1 KGHSH and CDR2 LQKENI. CDR3 length: 13 residues. The V gene lost 3 bases and the J gene lost 6 bases, with 11 bases spanning the gap. CDR3 region: CASSPTVEAEAFF. In DNA, the CDR3 is TGTGCCAGCTCACCTACGGTCGAGGCTGAAGCTTTCTTT.

The J gene is TRBJ2-6, the V gene TRBV7-3; D unclear. CDR1 and CDR2 (germline): SGHTA, FQGTGA. Trimming left V 2 bases short and J 2 bases short, with 4 bases between. The CDR3 consists of 14 residues. The CDR3, as DNA: TGTGCCAGCAGCTTAGGGCCTGGGGCCAACGTCCTGACTTTC. The encoded protein is CASSLGPGANVLTF.

A single count supports this clone. The V and J genes are TRBV23-1 and TRBJ2-7, with D possibly being TRBD2 (6 bases). TRBV23-1 is placed among ORFs of uncertain function. The ends were cut back, 1 base at V and 0 bases at J, with 13 bases in the middle. This CDR3 contains 16 residues. The CDR3 spells CASSQLQRASSYEQYF. The DNA for the CDR3 is TGCGCCAGCAGTCAATTGCAGCGGGCGAGCTCCTACGAGCAGTACTTC.

This chain joins TRBV29-1 and TRBJ2-7; maybe TRBD1 (6 bases). V lost 4 bases and J 5 bases, leaving 21 bases between the germline ends. Germline V gene lookup returns CDR1 SQVTM and CDR2 ANQGSEA. CDR3 length equals 15 residues. The CDR3 bases are TGCAGCGTTGGCCTCCGGGGTCAGGGGTTCGACGAGCAGTACTTC. Its translation is CSVGLRGQGFDEQYF.

The rearrangement joins TRBV5-1 to TRBJ2-5; possibly TRBD2 for D (6 bases). With 0 bases removed from V and 2 bases from J, the gap between germline ends came to 14 bases. CDR1 SGHRS and CDR2 YFSETQ come from the germline V gene. The CDR3 has 16 amino acids. Here the CDR3 reads CASSLATVGGQETQYF. The DNA for the CDR3 is TGCGCCAGCAGCTTGGCGACAGTCGGAGGGCAAGAGACCCAGTACTTC.

The rearrangement uses TRBV4-1 and TRBJ2-7; 8 positions match TRBD2. J lost 6 bases, V lost 1 base, and 2 bases had no gene match. Germline V gives CDR1 MGHRA, CDR2 YSYEKL. CDR3 length equals 13 residues. The CDR3: CASSQVGGGEQYF. The CDR3 DNA reads as TGCGCCAGCAGCCAAGTCGGGGGGGGCGAGCAGTACTTC.

The chain links TRBV12-2 to TRBJ1-6; no DNA check was done on the table's D call, TRBD1. TRBV12-2 constitutes a pseudogene. The CDR3 runs to 18 residues. The CDR3 region has the DNA TGTGCAAGTCGCTTATGGGACAGCCCCGGTGGTTATAATTCACCCCTCCACTTT. This codes for CASRLWDSPGGYNSPLHF.

V usage is TRBV30 and J usage is TRBJ2-1, with 9 bases identical to TRBD2. The CDR3 sequence is 16 residues long. Germline V gives CDR1 GTSNPN, CDR2 SVGIG (reference sequence). The J segment lost 8 bases and the V segment lost 2 bases, leaving 13 bases of the junction unmatched. The CDR3 sequence is CAWSSSTSGHYYEQFF. The CDR3 bases are TGTGCCTGGAGTTCCTCCACTAGCGGGCATTACTATGAGCAGTTCTTC.

The gene calls are TRBV19 and TRBJ2-3; 11 bases align to TRBD2. The CDR3 is 18 amino acids. V was pared by 4 bases and J by 0 bases, with 9 bases of the junction left unmatched. CDR1 and CDR2 (germline): LNHDA, SQIVND (reference sequence). The CDR3 region is CASSRLAGGIPSTDTQYF. The CDR3 DNA follows: TGTGCCAGTAGTAGGCTAGCGGGGGGCATTCCTAGCACAGATACGCAGTATTTT.

This chain links TRBV18 with TRBJ1-1; the match to TRBD1 covers 10 bases. Germline V lookup: CDR1 KGHSH, CDR2 LQKENI. CDR3 length: 16 amino acids. Trimming took 3 bases from V and 1 from J; bases not matched to a gene: 5. CDR3 in DNA: TGTGCCAGCTCACCTCGACAGGGGGCACGGAACACTGAAGCTTTCTTT. It is translated as CASSPRQGARNTEAFF.

V is TRBV19 and J is TRBJ2-1; 7 bases map to TRBD2. This CDR3 contains 14 residues. V shed 3 bases and J 7 bases; nucleotides not matched to a gene: 6. Germline-derived CDR1 and CDR2 are LNHDA and SQIVND (reference sequence). This CDR3 reads CASSIPRRGNEQFF. The DNA for the CDR3 is TGTGCCAGTAGTATCCCGAGGCGGGGGAATGAGCAGTTCTTC.

The rearrangement uses TRBV9 and TRBJ2-3; 8 bases agree with TRBD2. Germline V gene data show CDR1 as SGDLS and CDR2 as YYNGEE. This CDR3 is built from 15 residues. V trimming: 4 bases; J trimming: 4 bases; junction bases outside the gene matches: 8. DNA of the CDR3: TGTGCCAGCAGCCCAGACAGCGGGAGCCCAGATACGCAGTATTTT. Encoded protein: CASSPDSGSPDTQYF.

V gene TRBV9 combines with J gene TRBJ1-2; D gene ambiguous. V was trimmed by 4 bases and J by 4 bases, leaving 14 bases between them. Germline CDR1 SGDLS, CDR2 YYNGEE. The CDR3 loop spans 14 amino acids. The CDR3 DNA reads as TGTGCCAGCAGCCCTACTCGTACCCTCTATGGCTACACCTTC. Protein: CASSPTRTLYGYTF.

This chain links TRBV6-1 with TRBJ2-5; 12 bases are shared with TRBD2. With 2 bases clipped from V and 5 bases from J, the junction kept 3 bases outside the gene matches. The CDR3 sequence is 15 residues long. The germline V gene encodes CDR1 MNHNS and CDR2 SASEGT. The CDR3 here is CASSELAGGPETQYF. The DNA of the CDR3 is TGTGCCAGCAGTGAACTAGCGGGAGGGCCGGAGACCCAGTACTTC.

The chain recombines TRBV7-3 with TRBJ2-3; TRBD2 matches 7 bases. Per germline, CDR1 SGHTA and CDR2 FQGTGA. J gave up 3 bases and V 3 bases, and 6 bases lay outside the gene matches. The CDR3 totals 15 residues. CDR3 protein: CASSFSGGGTDTQYF. The DNA of the CDR3 is TGTGCCAGCAGCTTTTCGGGGGGAGGAACAGATACGCAGTATTTT.

The chain couples TRBV5-1 to TRBJ1-6; TRBD1 agrees at 7 bases. This CDR3 has 14 residues. The V segment lost 4 bases and the J segment 9 bases; nucleotides outside the gene matches: 7. The germline V gene encodes CDR1 SGHRS and CDR2 YFSETQ. The CDR3 is CASSPGAGGSPLHF. The CDR3 DNA follows: TGCGCCAGCAGCCCCGGGGCAGGGGGTTCACCCCTCCACTTT. Complete variable domain (other parts from reference TRBV5-1 and TRBJ1-6): KAGVTQTPRYLIKTRGQQVTLSCSPISGHRSVSWYQQTPGQGLQFLFEYFSETQRNKGNFPGRFSGRQFSNSRSEMNVSTLELGDSALYLCASSPGAGGSPLHFGNGTRLTVT.

The chain joins TRBV6-1 to TRBJ1-5; no definite D call. Germline V gene lookup returns CDR1 MNHNS and CDR2 SASEGT. Trimming cost V 3 bases and J 6 bases, with 12 bases left between them. The CDR3 is 14 amino acids. The CDR3 nucleotides read TGTGCCAGCAGTGACACAGCGGGAATTCAGCCCCAGCATTTT. Protein: CASSDTAGIQPQHF.